The 31 T cell receptor beta chains presented below share a single source sample, sequenced in a study of blood T cells in healthy people across ages. PCR was performed a second time for about 6 to 12 cycles using a sample-barcoded 5' primer and a J-beta primer mix. TCRdb reprocessed the 5' RACE reads via MiXCR and lists one record per CDR3 protein. The sample records fewer than 2,000,000 distinct CDR3 sequences, 30% to 40% being singletons. Source material: blood. The source of these receptors is a woman in her twenties or thirties in good health.

V gene TRBV7-8 combines with J gene TRBJ2-5; TRBD2 matches at 9 bases. The trim removed 5 bases at V and 5 bases at J, leaving 9 bases unmatched. CDR1 and CDR2 (germline): SGHVS, FQNEAQ. The CDR3 consists of 15 residues. CDR3 bases: TGTGCCAGCAGCCTACTCGGGACTAGCATCGAGACCCAGTACTTC. It yields the protein CASSLLGTSIETQYF.

This clonotype was observed a handful of times. The rearrangement joins TRBV9 to TRBJ1-4; D might be TRBD1 (5 bases). The CDR3 loop spans 15 amino acids. Per the germline V gene, CDR1 is SGDLS and CDR2 is YYNGEE. Between the trimmed V and J ends, which lost 3 bases and 5 bases, there was a span of 14 bases. The CDR3 reads CASSAAGTGNEKLFF. Here the CDR3 DNA reads TGTGCCAGCAGCGCCGCCGGGACCGGCAATGAAAAACTGTTTTTT.

This chain uses TRBV15 with TRBJ2-3; D possibly corresponds to TRBD2 (6 bases). Trimming stripped 5 bases from V and 8 bases from J, with 17 bases between. This CDR3 has 14 amino acids. Germline V gives CDR1 LNHNV, CDR2 YYDKDF (reference sequence). The CDR3 DNA is TGTGCCACCAGCCTCGGGAGCTCGGAGGTTACGCAGTATTTT. This sequence encodes CATSLGSSEVTQYF.

Of note for this clonotype: This may arise from a read error, as a much more abundant clone is one base away. V gene TRBV4-1 combines with J gene TRBJ2-1; TRBD2 agrees at 12 bases. Germline CDR1 reads MGHRA; CDR2 reads YSYEKL. There are 15 residues in the CDR3. The CDR3 is CAGSQGLAGYNEQFF. DNA of the CDR3: TGCGCCGGCAGCCAAGGACTAGCGGGATACAATGAGCAGTTCTTC.

This clonotype has a handful of counts. The chain links TRBV5-1 to TRBJ2-6, with D perhaps TRBD1 (5 bases). Deletions cut 5 bases from V and 0 bases from J, with 12 bases between. CDR1 and CDR2 (germline): SGHRS, YFSETQ. The CDR3 covers 16 residues. The CDR3: CASSLRQSSGANVLTF. CDR3 DNA sequence: TGCGCCAGCAGTTTGCGACAGTCCTCTGGGGCCAACGTCCTGACTTTC.

The chain has TRBV5-6 and TRBJ2-1, with 8 positions matching TRBD1. V shed 4 bases and J 4 bases; nucleotides not matched to a gene: 7. Germline CDR1 and CDR2: SGHDT and YYEEEE. This CDR3 comprises 15 residues. CDR3 nucleotides: TGTGCCAGCAGCCGCTGGACAGGGAATTACAATGAGCAGTTCTTC. It codes for CASSRWTGNYNEQFF. The variable domain in full, completed from reference TRBV5-6 and TRBJ2-1, reads DAGVTQSPTHLIKTRGQQVTLRCSPKSGHDTVSWYQQALGQGPQFIFQYYEEEERQRGNFPDRFSGHQFPNYSSELNVNALLLGDSALYLCASSRWTGNYNEQFFGPGTRLTVL.

This clonotype was seen a handful of times. V gene TRBV20-1 combines with J gene TRBJ1-5; possibly TRBD1 for D (5 bases). This CDR3 contains 13 residues. V shed 6 bases and J shed 3 bases, with 12 bases lying between them. The germline gives CDR1 DFQATT, CDR2 SNEGSKA (reference sequence). Written as DNA, the CDR3 is TGCAGTGCACTTCGACAGTACAATCAGCCCCAGCATTTT. Protein sequence: CSALRQYNQPQHF.

The J gene is TRBJ1-2, the V gene TRBV4-1; 8 positions match TRBD1. The CDR3 is 16 amino acids. Per germline, CDR1 MGHRA and CDR2 YSYEKL. With 0 bases clipped from V and 6 bases from J, the junction kept 9 bases outside the gene matches. CDR3 protein: CASSQDAGGIYDGYTF. CDR3 DNA sequence: TGCGCCAGCAGCCAAGACGCAGGGGGCATATACGATGGCTACACCTTC.

This clonotype was observed a few times. V usage is TRBV28 and J usage is TRBJ2-7, with D tentatively TRBD2 (5 bases). This CDR3 comprises 12 residues. The germline V gene has CDR1 MDHEN and CDR2 SYDVKM. V shed 4 bases and J shed 2 bases, with 6 bases lying between them. CDR3 in DNA: TGTGCCAGCAGTTGGGGAGCCTACGAGCAGTACTTC. Its protein product is CASSWGAYEQYF. The entire variable domain, with the rest obtained from reference TRBV28 and TRBJ2-7, is as follows: DVKVTQSSRYLVKRTGEKVFLECVQDMDHENMFWYRQDPGLGLRLIYFSYDVKMKEKGDIPEGYSVSREKKERFSLILESASTNQTSMYLCASSWGAYEQYFGPGTRLTVT.

As regards this clonotype: Relative to the germline gene, one junction end is altered; a read error may explain this. This chain links TRBV7-2 with TRBJ2-2, with no clear D. Germline CDR1 SGHTA, CDR2 FQGNSA. The CDR3 spans 15 residues. The CDR3 sequence is CVSSPLAPYTGELFF. The DNA of the CDR3 is TGTGTCAGCAGCCCCCTCGCCCCGTACACCGGGGAGCTGTTTTTT.

The V call is TRBV29-1, the J call TRBJ2-3; D may be TRBD2 (6 bases). Trimming took 3 bases from V and 0 from J, leaving 25 bases between them. Germline values: CDR1 SQVTM, CDR2 ANQGSEA. The CDR3 has 19 amino acids. Here the CDR3 reads CSVDARLTGGTHSTDTQYF. For the CDR3, the DNA is TGCAGCGTTGATGCCCGGTTGACTGGCGGGACGCATAGCACAGATACGCAGTATTTT.

A few counts support this clonotype. V usage is TRBV9 and J usage is TRBJ2-2; TRBD2 matches at 13 bases. After removal of 4 bases from V and 3 bases from J, the junction contained 6 bases not matched to a gene. The V gene's germline CDR1 is SGDLS and CDR2 YYNGEE. The CDR3 consists of 17 residues. CDR3 nucleotides: TGTGCCAGCAGCACCTCGACTAGCGGGAGGTACACCGGGGAGCTGTTTTTT. Translating gives CASSTSTSGRYTGELFF. The variable domain in full, with the rest retrieved from reference TRBV9 and TRBJ2-2, is DSGVTQTPKHLITATGQRVTLRCSPRSGDLSVYWYQQSLDQGLQFLIQYYNGEERAKGNILERFSAQQFPDLHSELNLSSLELGDSALYFCASSTSTSGRYTGELFFGEGSRLTVL.

This clonotype showed up many times. The chain recombines TRBV4-1 with TRBJ1-2; tentative D call: TRBD1 (6 bases). Between the trimmed V and J ends, which lost 4 bases and 1 base, there was a span of 13 bases. The germline gives CDR1 MGHRA, CDR2 YSYEKL. The CDR3 spans 15 residues. CDR3: CASSRDPGDNYGYTF. In DNA, the CDR3 is TGCGCCAGCAGCCGTGATCCAGGGGATAACTATGGCTACACCTTC.

This chain uses TRBV7-2 with TRBJ1-6; a possible D gene is TRBD1 (6 bases). The germline CDR1 and CDR2 sequences are SGHTA and FQGNSA. The CDR3 spans 15 residues. V was pared by 5 bases and J by 10 bases, with 18 bases between. The CDR3 region is CASSPTGGLQSPLHF. The CDR3 DNA is TGTGCCAGCAGCCCCACCGGGGGGCTCCAATCACCCCTCCACTTT.

This clonotype appeared a few times. This sequence joins TRBV20-1 and TRBJ2-4, with D unclear. V dropped 3 bases and J dropped 1 base, with 10 bases sitting between them. The CDR3 runs to 14 residues. Germline V gene sequence: CDR1 DFQATT, CDR2 SNEGSKA (reference sequence). In nucleotides, the CDR3 is TGCAGTGCTAGTCCGGGCGGTGCCAAAAACATTCAGTACTTC. This codes for CSASPGGAKNIQYF.

The J gene is TRBJ2-5, the V gene TRBV2; D not resolved. There are 15 residues in the CDR3. Trimming pared 3 bases from V and 2 bases from J, leaving 13 bases between. The germline gives CDR1 SNHLY, CDR2 FYNNEI. In DNA, the CDR3 is TGTGCCAGCAGTGAGGGTCAGGCCGCACAAGAGACCCAGTACTTC. Its translation is CASSEGQAAQETQYF.

The chain is built from TRBV18 and TRBJ2-7, with 11 bases lining up with TRBD2. This CDR3 has 16 amino acids. V dropped 4 bases and J dropped 3; count of bases not matched to a gene: 8. The germline V gene has CDR1 KGHSH and CDR2 LQKENI. The CDR3 nucleotides are TGTGCCAGCTCACAGGGACTAGCGGTGGTTGGCTACGAGCAGTACTTC. Translation gives CASSQGLAVVGYEQYF.

This clonotype was seen more than once but under ten times. The gene calls are TRBV5-1 and TRBJ2-6, with D maybe TRBD2 (6 bases). V lost 3 bases, J lost 1 base, and 11 bases lay in between. Germline CDR1 reads SGHRS; CDR2 reads YFSETQ. This CDR3 comprises 16 residues. In DNA, the CDR3 is TGCGCCAGCAGCTCGGCGGGGCAGTCTGGGGCCAACGTCCTGACTTTC. Amino acids: CASSSAGQSGANVLTF.

This clonotype was detected once. V and J are TRBV18 and TRBJ2-7, with 7 bases that match TRBD1. V shed 3 bases, J shed 7 bases, and the junction held 24 bases outside the gene matches. From germline, CDR1 is KGHSH and CDR2 LQKENI. This CDR3 is built from 19 residues. The CDR3 loop is CASSPLWTGAPSLIGEQYF. DNA of the CDR3: TGTGCCAGCTCACCTCTTTGGACAGGAGCCCCCTCCCTGATTGGGGAGCAGTACTTC.

This clonotype showed up just a few times. The rearrangement joins TRBV7-8 to TRBJ2-4, with D tentatively TRBD2 (6 bases). The J call may be faulty, since TRBJ2-7 better matches the DNA end. Germline CDR1 SGHVS, CDR2 FQNEAQ. The CDR3 loop spans 15 amino acids. The CDR3 loop is CASSLGPLAFHEQYF. The CDR3, as DNA: TGTGCCAGCAGCTTAGGACCACTAGCTTTCCACGAGCAGTACTTC.

In its sample, this clonotype was seen many times. The chain recombines TRBV13 with TRBJ2-7; D is uncertain. Trimming left V 1 base short and J 5 bases short, with 9 bases between. This CDR3 contains 13 residues. Germline-derived CDR1 and CDR2 are PRHDT and FYEKMQ (reference sequence). Written as DNA, the CDR3 is TGTGCCAGCAGCTTAGAAGGGTCCCACGAGCAGTACTTC. This translates into CASSLEGSHEQYF.

This clonotype was found a few times. CDR3 residues: CSVLMGVQGARGYTF. The CDR3 DNA sequence: TGCAGCGTCCTCATGGGGGTACAGGGGGCAAGAGGCTACACCTTC. The chain uses TRBV29-1 and TRBJ1-2; 9 nucleotides match TRBD1. V gave up 6 bases and J gave up 8 bases; unmatched junction bases: 16. The germline V gene encodes CDR1 SQVTM and CDR2 ANQGSEA. The CDR3 extends over 15 amino acids.

The chain employs TRBV19 and TRBJ2-1; 9 bases agree with TRBD2. The CDR3 consists of 13 residues. Germline V gene sequence: CDR1 LNHDA, CDR2 SQIVND (reference sequence). J gave up 10 bases and V 6 bases, and 7 bases lay outside the gene matches. The DNA of the CDR3 is TGTGCCAGTAGCCAGCGGGGGGCAGGAGAGCAGTTCTTC. As protein: CASSQRGAGEQFF.

The V and J genes are TRBV11-2 and TRBJ2-5; the D is unclear. Germline V gives CDR1 SGHAT, CDR2 FQNNGV. The length of the CDR3 is 15 residues. V was pared by 0 bases and J by 4 bases, with 12 bases between. DNA for the CDR3: TGTGCCAGCAGCTTAGACTCTACTCCTAGAGAGACCCAGTACTTC. It yields the protein CASSLDSTPRETQYF. The full variable domain, rest sourced from reference TRBV11-2 and TRBJ2-5, is EAGVAQSPRYKIIEKRQSVAFWCNPISGHATLYWYQQILGQGPKLLIQFQNNGVVDDSQLPKDRFSAERLKGVDSTLKIQPAKLEDSAVYLCASSLDSTPRETQYFGPGTRLLVL.

This clonotype was seen more than once but under ten times. The chain links TRBV20-1 to TRBJ2-7, with 7 nucleotides matching TRBD2. The CDR3 contains 13 residues. The V gene's germline CDR1 is DFQATT and CDR2 SNEGSKA (reference sequence). Trimming removed 6 bases from V and 2 bases from J; junction bases left unmatched: 7. The chain's CDR3 is CSAEAAGAYEQYF. Written as DNA, the CDR3 is TGCAGTGCCGAGGCGGCGGGGGCCTACGAGCAGTACTTC.

This clonotype was counted between two and nine times. The rearrangement uses TRBV7-2 and TRBJ1-1, with unresolved D. V was clipped by 8 bases and J by 5 bases, with 15 bases between them. CDR3 length: 13 residues. Per germline, CDR1 SGHTA and CDR2 FQGNSA. Here the CDR3 reads CASGRRGGTEAFF. CDR3 DNA: TGTGCCAGCGGGCGGCGGGGAGGTACTGAAGCTTTCTTT.

There are a few counts of this clonotype. This sequence joins TRBV20-1 and TRBJ2-3; no firm D call. The germline V gene encodes CDR1 DFQATT and CDR2 SNEGSKA (reference sequence). The germline V and J ends were trimmed by 8 bases and 2 bases, with 11 bases remaining between them. The CDR3 extends over 12 amino acids. In DNA form, the CDR3 reads TGCAGTCCGGACGGAATCACAGATACGCAGTATTTT. Protein sequence: CSPDGITDTQYF.

This clonotype has more than one count but fewer than ten. This sequence joins TRBV7-2 and TRBJ1-2; 7 nucleotides line up with TRBD1. The V gene's germline CDR1 is SGHTA and CDR2 FQGNSA. The CDR3 has 15 amino acids. The V segment lost 5 bases and the J segment 4 bases; nucleotides outside the gene matches: 10. The CDR3 sequence: CASSAATGAGYGYTF. Here the CDR3 DNA reads TGTGCCAGCAGCGCGGCCACAGGGGCCGGCTATGGCTACACCTTC.

The chain has TRBV5-1 and TRBJ2-4, with D possibly TRBD1 on 7 matching bases. The J call could be wrong; TRBJ2-7 is a better fit for the DNA end. Germline V CDR1 and CDR2: SGHRS, YFSETQ. This CDR3 comprises 13 residues. The CDR3 loop reads CASSSEGQFEQYF. The CDR3 DNA follows: TGCGCCAGCAGCTCGGAGGGACAGTTCGAGCAGTACTTC.

This clonotype was detected a few times. The rearrangement links TRBV15 to TRBJ1-2; tentative D call: TRBD1 (5 bases). CDR1 and CDR2 from the germline V gene are LNHNV and YYDKDF (reference sequence). Trimming took 4 bases from V and 5 from J, leaving 8 bases between them. This CDR3 comprises 12 residues. CDR3 region: CATSNGGYGYTF. In nucleotides, the CDR3 is TGTGCCACCAGCAACGGGGGATATGGCTACACCTTC.

This clonotype has ten or more counts. The chain employs TRBV7-9 and TRBJ1-6; 9 bases match TRBD1. The CDR3 has 15 amino acids. Germline CDR1 reads SEHNR; CDR2 reads FQNEAQ (reference sequence). V lost 4 bases, J lost 9 bases, and 7 bases stayed unmatched. This chain's CDR3 is CASSSRDRVGSPLHF. CDR3 nucleotides: TGTGCCAGCAGCTCCCGGGACAGGGTCGGTTCACCCCTCCACTTT.